These 11 T cell receptor beta chains were all obtained from the same sample, sequenced in a study of beta chain features in type 1 diabetes. No antigen is known for these receptors. Broader study findings: Patients with Type 1 diabetes showed moderately but significantly shorter TCRB CDR3s in all four CD4+ subsets.

Isolated RNA was reverse transcribed in full, so expressed TCRB transcripts were sequenced. Assay: immunoSEQ multiplex PCR; the TCRdb copy retains only in-frame clones and omits some. The table lists about 68,000 clones, 49% of them singletons, with roughly 0.7% in the top ten. Sequencing was carried out using central memory CD4+ T cells from blood. The receptors stem from a man aged 25 to 45 with type 1 diabetes.

This chain connects TRBV19 to TRBJ2-5; no clear D gene. The CDR3 is made up of 15 amino acids. Germline CDR1 reads LNHDA; CDR2 reads SQIVND (reference sequence). V lost 5 bases and J lost 1, with 14 bases in between. This chain's CDR3 is CASSPSRSPQETQYF. The CDR3 DNA is TGTGCCAGTAGTCCATCTAGGTCCCCCCAAGAGACCCAGTACTTC. The full variable domain, in which reference TRBV19 and TRBJ2-5 provide the parts outside the CDR3, is DGGITQSPKYLFRKEGQNVTLSCEQNLNHDAMYWYRQDPGQGLRLIYYSQIVNDFQKGDIAEGYSVSREKKESFPLTVTSAQKNPTAFYLCASSPSRSPQETQYFGPGTRLLVL.

J is TRBJ2-7 and V is TRBV18; D unresolved. The V end lost 0 bases, the J end lost 9 bases, and 12 bases lay between the germline ends. This CDR3 is built from 13 residues. Germline values: CDR1 KGHSH, CDR2 LQKENI. The CDR3 loop is CASSPPESRVQYF. The DNA for the CDR3 is TGTGCCAGCTCACCACCGGAGTCCCGAGTGCAGTACTTC.

This sequence joins TRBV6-1 and TRBJ2-1, with 8 bases aligning to TRBD1. The CDR3 runs 13 residues. V shed 11 bases and J 6 bases; nucleotides not matched to a gene: 9. Germline V CDR1 and CDR2: MNHNS, SASEGT. The CDR3 spells CALVRTGSNEQFF. In nucleotides, the CDR3 is TGTGCCCTGGTCCGGACAGGGTCCAATGAGCAGTTCTTC.

In nucleotides, the CDR3 is TGTGCCAGCAGGGCCGGAGGGACAGGGAACACTGAAGCTTTCTTT. Protein: CASRAGGTGNTEAFF. The V and J genes are TRBV2 and TRBJ1-1, with 8 bases that match TRBD1. V lost 6 bases to trimming and J lost 1 base; unmatched junction nucleotides: 7. The length of the CDR3 is 15 residues. The germline V gene has CDR1 SNHLY and CDR2 FYNNEI. The whole variable domain, filled in from reference TRBV2 and TRBJ1-1, reads EPEVTQTPSHQVTQMGQEVILRCVPISNHLYFYWYRQILGQKVEFLVSFYNNEISEKSEIFDDQFSVERPDGSNFTLKIRSTKLEDSAMYFCASRAGGTGNTEAFFGQGTRLTVV.

This clone came up once. The V and J genes are TRBV2 and TRBJ2-5, with D perhaps matching TRBD2 (5 bases). The CDR3 extends over 13 amino acids. Germline CDR1 SNHLY, CDR2 FYNNEI. V was cut by 5 bases and J by 5 bases, with 12 bases left in between. The CDR3 spells CASSFGGRETQYF. CDR3 nucleotides: TGTGCCAGCAGTTTTGGAGGAAGGGAGACCCAGTACTTC.

This chain joins TRBV6-1 and TRBJ1-2, with 7 bases aligning to TRBD1. V gave up 1 base and J gave up 5 bases; unmatched junction bases: 10. The CDR3 has 16 amino acids. Per the germline V gene, CDR1 is MNHNS and CDR2 is SASEGT. CDR3 in DNA: TGTGCCAGCAGTGAAGTTGAGGCAGGGGGGAGGTATGGCTACACCTTC. It yields the protein CASSEVEAGGRYGYTF.

This clone was seen only a few times. This chain uses TRBV5-1 with TRBJ2-7; maybe TRBD1 (5 bases). The CDR3 has 17 amino acids. Germline assignment: CDR1 SGHRS and CDR2 YFSETQ. Trimming removed 3 bases at V and 2 bases at J, with 21 bases between. CDR3 nucleotide sequence: TGCGCCAGCAGCTCCACTTTATCCTGGGGCAACACCTACGAGCAGTACTTC. Translating gives CASSSTLSWGNTYEQYF.

V usage is TRBV29-1 and J usage is TRBJ2-3; 7 bases align to TRBD2. The CDR3 is 11 amino acids. In germline, CDR1 is SQVTM, CDR2 ANQGSEA. The CDR3 reads CTRREPDTQYF. CDR3 DNA: TGCACTCGGCGGGAGCCCGATACGCAGTATTTT.

The J gene is TRBJ2-3, the V gene TRBV5-1; 7 nucleotides line up with TRBD2. The junction had 7 bases not matched to a gene; V was cut back by 4 bases and J by 5 bases. CDR1 is SGHRS, CDR2 YFSETQ, per germline. This CDR3 is 14 amino acids long. The CDR3 DNA sequence: TGCGCCAGCAGCCTCTCGACTAGCCTAGATACGCAGTATTTT. Encoded protein: CASSLSTSLDTQYF.

The sample holds a few counts of this clone. The chain carries TRBV5-1 and TRBJ1-1, with 8 bases fitting TRBD1. Germline trimming cut 4 bases from V and 5 bases from J; bases unmatched to any gene: 13. The V gene's germline CDR1 is SGHRS and CDR2 YFSETQ. This CDR3 is 16 amino acids long. CDR3 residues: CASSTGSGQGGTEAFF. CDR3 nucleotides: TGCGCCAGCAGCACCGGATCAGGACAGGGCGGAACTGAAGCTTTCTTT.

This chain uses TRBV5-1 with TRBJ2-1; 9 bases match TRBD1. The junction had 5 bases not matched to a gene; V was cut back by 1 base and J by 9 bases. The germline V gene encodes CDR1 SGHRS and CDR2 YFSETQ. The CDR3 has 14 amino acids. The CDR3: CASSLRGQGLEQFF. CDR3 coding DNA: TGCGCCAGCAGCTTGAGGGGACAGGGTCTTGAGCAGTTCTTC.